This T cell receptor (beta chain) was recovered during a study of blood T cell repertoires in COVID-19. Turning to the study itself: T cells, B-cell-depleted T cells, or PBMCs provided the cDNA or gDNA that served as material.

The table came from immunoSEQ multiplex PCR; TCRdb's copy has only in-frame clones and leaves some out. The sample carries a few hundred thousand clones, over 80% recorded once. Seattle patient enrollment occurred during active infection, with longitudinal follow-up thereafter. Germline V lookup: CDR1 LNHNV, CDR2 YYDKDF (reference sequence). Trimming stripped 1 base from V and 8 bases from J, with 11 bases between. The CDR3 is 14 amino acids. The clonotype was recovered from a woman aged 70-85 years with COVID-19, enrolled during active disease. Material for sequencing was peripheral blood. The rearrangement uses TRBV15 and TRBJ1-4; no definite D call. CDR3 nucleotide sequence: TGTGCCACCAGCAGAGGGACTACGGGGGAAAAACTGTTTTTT. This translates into CATSRGTTGEKLFF.